Each of the 10 T cell receptor beta chains below was sequenced from the same sample in a study of T cell responses to AZD1222 COVID-19 vaccine. Only in-frame clones appear in the TCRdb table, and some are missing; sequencing was by immunoSEQ multiplex PCR. The sample holds under 150,000 clones, approximately 94% seen once. Sequencing was performed on peripheral blood, taken on day 0 of AZD1222 vaccination. The origin of the receptors is an adult in good health.

The J gene is TRBJ2-3, the V gene TRBV5-1, with TRBD2 identical over 8 bases. V lost 3 bases to trimming and J lost 2 bases; unmatched junction nucleotides: 8. The germline V gene encodes CDR1 SGHRS and CDR2 YFSETQ. The CDR3 contains 16 residues. As DNA, the CDR3 is TGCGCCAGCAGCTCCTCGGCGGGGGGCCTCACAGATACGCAGTATTTT. It is translated as CASSSSAGGLTDTQYF.

The chain recombines TRBV11-2 with TRBJ2-5; D gene uncertain. Germline V gene data show CDR1 as SGHAT and CDR2 as FQNNGV. The CDR3 contains 11 residues. V was cut by 6 bases and J by 5 bases, with 7 bases left in between. As DNA, the CDR3 is TGTGCCAGCAGATTGTGGGAGACCCAGTACTTC. Encoded protein: CASRLWETQYF.

The rearrangement uses TRBV29-1 and TRBJ2-7; D uncertain. V lost 6 bases and J 3 bases, leaving 9 bases between the germline ends. CDR3 length: 11 residues. Germline V lookup: CDR1 SQVTM, CDR2 ANQGSEA. The CDR3, as DNA: TGCAGCGTCGAAATTTACTACGAGCAGTACTTC. Amino acid sequence: CSVEIYYEQYF.

The rearrangement links TRBV6-5 to TRBJ1-1, with D hard to call. Trimming took 5 bases from V and 6 from J, leaving 16 bases between them. This CDR3 contains 14 residues. Germline CDR1 reads MNHEY; CDR2 reads SVGAGI. CDR3 amino acids: CASSLYSEAPEAFF. In nucleotides, the CDR3 is TGTGCCAGCAGTCTCTATTCTGAGGCCCCTGAAGCTTTCTTT.

The gene calls are TRBV27 and TRBJ2-7, with TRBD1 identical over 9 bases. This CDR3 is built from 12 residues. Trimming at V came to 8 bases and at J to 3 bases, leaving 2 bases not matched to a gene. The germline V gene encodes CDR1 MNHEY and CDR2 SMNVEV (reference sequence). The CDR3 region is CASGDRVYEQYF. The DNA of the CDR3 is TGTGCCAGCGGGGACAGGGTCTACGAGCAGTACTTC.

The chain combines TRBV7-9 with TRBJ2-5; possible D gene TRBD1, 6 bases. The CDR3 runs to 13 residues. Trimming took 5 bases from V and 1 from J, leaving 8 bases between them. In germline, CDR1 is SEHNR, CDR2 FQNEAQ (reference sequence). CDR3 DNA sequence: TGTGCCAGCAGCGACAGGATCCAAGAGACCCAGTACTTC. Residues: CASSDRIQETQYF.

The CDR3 DNA reads as TGTGCCAGTAGTATAGGAACAGGGGGTAATCAGCCCCAGCATTTT. Translated, it gives CASSIGTGGNQPQHF. This chain joins TRBV19 and TRBJ1-5; 8 nucleotides agree with TRBD1. V lost 1 base and J lost 4; bases outside the gene matches: 3. Looked up from germline, CDR1 is LNHDA and CDR2 is SQIVND (reference sequence). There are 15 residues in the CDR3.

The chain recombines TRBV6-2 or TRBV6-3 with TRBJ1-5, with 9 bases fitting TRBD1. V trimming: 0 bases; J trimming: 2 bases; junction bases outside the gene matches: 11. Germline CDR1 reads MNHEY; CDR2 reads SVGEGT. The CDR3 covers 19 residues. The CDR3: CASSYSETGGNLGNQPQHF. The DNA of the CDR3 is TGTGCCAGCAGTTACTCTGAGACAGGGGGTAATTTGGGCAATCAGCCCCAGCATTTT.

This rearrangement joins TRBV7-2 to TRBJ2-7, with 8 bases aligning to TRBD2. This CDR3 contains 16 residues. Germline CDR1 is SGHTA and CDR2 is FQGNSA. With 2 bases clipped from V and 0 bases from J, the junction kept 6 bases outside the gene matches. The CDR3 DNA is TGTGCCAGCAGCTTATCGCTAGCGGGTTCCTCCTACGAGCAGTACTTC. Residues: CASSLSLAGSSYEQYF.

The chain recombines TRBV21-1 with TRBJ1-1. TRBV21-1 has pseudogene status. This CDR3 spans 16 amino acids. The CDR3 DNA is TGTGCCAGCAGCGGACGGATCGGGTCATCGGACACTGAAGCTTTCTTT. Translation gives CASSGRIGSSDTEAFF.